The 5 T cell receptor beta chains reported below all come from one sample, sequenced in a study of OX40 agonist ivuxolimab in advanced cancers. Measured with immunoSEQ multiplex PCR; TCRdb has only the in-frame clones, and not every one. The sample carries some 70,000 clones, 86% recorded once. This specimen consisted of CD4+ or CD8+ T cells sorted from blood, obtained in a trial of the OX40 agonist ivuxolimab. The origin of the receptors is an adult with an advanced solid tumor such as melanoma, head and neck, liver or kidney cancer.

The rearrangement links TRBV5-1 to TRBJ2-7, with D perhaps TRBD1 (5 bases). This CDR3 has 14 residues. Germline CDR1 SGHRS, CDR2 YFSETQ. Trimming shortened V by 0 bases and J by 6 bases, and 13 bases separated the two germline ends. The CDR3 region is CASSLVPGKVEQYF. The CDR3 bases are TGCGCCAGCAGCTTGGTCCCAGGGAAGGTCGAGCAGTACTTC.

This chain uses TRBV11-3 with TRBJ2-2; D is unresolved. The CDR3 is 12 residues long. Germline CDR1 reads SGHNT; CDR2 reads YENEEA. V was cut by 2 bases and J by 8 bases, with 6 bases left in between. CDR3 in DNA: TGTGCCAGCAGCTTAAAAAGAGGGGAGCTGTTTTTT. This sequence encodes CASSLKRGELFF. The complete variable domain, with remaining parts taken from reference TRBV11-3 and TRBJ2-2, reads EAGVVQSPRYKIIEKKQPVAFWCNPISGHNTLYWYLQNLGQGPELLIRYENEEAVDDSQLPKDRFSAERLKGVDSTLKIQPAELGDSAVYLCASSLKRGELFFGEGSRLTVL.

The J gene is TRBJ2-7, the V gene TRBV7-2; 7 nucleotides match TRBD1. The V gene's germline CDR1 is SGHTA and CDR2 FQGNSA. V trimming: 5 bases; J trimming: 0 bases; junction bases outside the gene matches: 7. There are 15 residues in the CDR3. Here the CDR3 reads CASSRIGDSSYEQYF. CDR3 coding DNA: TGTGCCAGCAGCCGAATAGGGGACAGCTCCTACGAGCAGTACTTC. Together with reference TRBV7-2 and TRBJ2-7, the CDR3 gives the full variable domain: GAGVSQSPSNKVTEKGKDVELRCDPISGHTALYWYRQSLGQGLEFLIYFQGNSAPDKSGLPSDRFSAERTGGSVSTLTIQRTQQEDSAVYLCASSRIGDSSYEQYFGPGTRLTVT.

This chain links TRBV12-5 with TRBJ2-7; the match to TRBD1 covers 7 bases. CDR1 is LGHNT, CDR2 FRNRAP, per germline. The CDR3 totals 15 residues. Unmatched junction bases numbered 13, after V lost 7 bases and J lost 4 bases. The CDR3 protein is CASAASGPGGYEQYF. DNA of the CDR3: TGTGCTAGTGCCGCATCTGGGCCAGGGGGTTACGAGCAGTACTTC.

The gene calls are TRBV9 and TRBJ1-3, with a weak D call TRBD1 (5 bases). V was trimmed by 2 bases and J by 0 bases, leaving 15 bases between them. Germline assignment: CDR1 SGDLS and CDR2 YYNGEE. The CDR3 sequence is 17 residues long. The CDR3 region is CASSVGLIASSGNTIYF. The DNA of the CDR3 is TGTGCCAGCAGCGTGGGACTTATCGCCAGCTCTGGAAACACCATATATTTT.